This T cell receptor beta chain was documented in a study of T cells after yellow fever vaccination. Study-wide results and caveats: Once the booster was given, most primary-vaccination clones reappeared, at 95% to 97% for CD4 and around 90% for CD8.

The sample holds many counts of this clonotype. The target antigen is unknown. TCRdb re-analysed the 5' RACE reads in MiXCR, keeping a single row per CDR3 protein. This sample carries some 150,000 distinct CDR3 sequences, 5% to 8% of them seen once, and the ten largest clones take under 0.7%. The CDR3 spans 19 residues. From germline, CDR1 is MDHEN and CDR2 SYDVKM. With 5 bases clipped from V and 0 bases from J, the junction kept 14 bases outside the gene matches. The J gene is TRBJ2-7, the V gene TRBV28, with 12 bases fitting TRBD2. This TCR derives from a man aged 25 to 40 who received the YFV17D yellow fever vaccine. Sequenced material: CD4+ T cells sorted from PBMCs, taken 10 days after the yellow fever booster vaccination. CDR3 in DNA: TGTGCCAGCAGTCCCTCGGGTAAGGGACTAGCGGGTCGCTCCTACGAGCAGTACTTC. Its protein is CASSPSGKGLAGRSYEQYF. The full variable domain, with the rest looked up from reference TRBV28 and TRBJ2-7, is DVKVTQSSRYLVKRTGEKVFLECVQDMDHENMFWYRQDPGLGLRLIYFSYDVKMKEKGDIPEGYSVSREKKERFSLILESASTNQTSMYLCASSPSGKGLAGRSYEQYFGPGTRLTVT.